The 20 T cell receptor beta chains below come from one sample, sequenced in a study of shared clonotypes between healthy human individuals. Assay: immunoSEQ multiplex PCR; the TCRdb copy retains only in-frame clones and omits some. Seen here are about 2.2 million clones, about 93% observed once, and the top ten hold around 1.7%. Naive-designated CD8 cells lacked CD45RO, were positively enriched for CCR7, and omitted terminally differentiated effector memory CD45RA+ cells. The sample taken for sequencing was naive CD8+ T cells from PBMCs. The receptors here all came from a man between 18 and 29 years old in good health. Some clones in this sample may be carry-over from other donors' samples.

In this sample, this clone turned up once. The V and J genes are TRBV30 and TRBJ2-1, with a possible D match to TRBD1 (5 bases). The CDR3 sequence is 10 residues long. Germline CDR1 and CDR2: GTSNPN and SVGIG (reference sequence). Trimming removed 3 bases at V and 13 bases at J, with 10 bases between. The CDR3: CAWRQGVQFF. The CDR3 DNA follows: TGTGCCTGGAGGCAGGGTGTCCAGTTCTTC.

This chain uses TRBV30 with TRBJ2-7; D tentatively reads TRBD1 or TRBD2 (5 bases each). V dropped 2 bases and J dropped 3 bases, with 8 bases sitting between them. The CDR3 contains 12 residues. Looked up from germline, CDR1 is GTSNPN and CDR2 is SVGIG (reference sequence). CDR3 coding DNA: TGTGCCTGGAGTTGGGGGAACTACGAGCAGTACTTC. It encodes CAWSWGNYEQYF.

The V gene is TRBV15, the J gene TRBJ1-5, with TRBD1 matching over 8 bases. This CDR3 has 15 residues. CDR1 is LNHNV, CDR2 YYDKDF, per germline (reference sequence). The trim removed 5 bases at V and 6 bases at J, leaving 9 bases unmatched. The CDR3 DNA reads as TGTGCCACCAGCCCCGATGACAGGGGTGGTCAGCCCCAGCATTTT. Translated: CATSPDDRGGQPQHF.

V usage is TRBV9 and J usage is TRBJ2-7; perhaps TRBD1 as D (5 bases). The CDR3 has 15 residues. CDR1 and CDR2 (germline): SGDLS, YYNGEE. Trimming cost V 3 bases and J 4 bases, with 17 bases left between them. The CDR3 here is CASSERGEVSYEQYF. Written as DNA, the CDR3 is TGTGCCAGCAGCGAAAGGGGCGAAGTTTCTTACGAGCAGTACTTC.

The J gene is TRBJ2-7, the V gene TRBV29-1; weak D call: TRBD1 (5 bases). CDR1 and CDR2 (germline): SQVTM, ANQGSEA. The CDR3 runs to 12 residues. V gave up 4 bases and J gave up 1 base, with 8 bases separating them. The CDR3 loop is CSVVQGSYEQYF. CDR3 coding DNA: TGCAGCGTTGTCCAGGGTTCCTACGAGCAGTACTTC.

The chain has TRBV6-6 and TRBJ1-1; unclear D gene. Trimming left V 0 bases short and J 5 bases short, with 10 bases between. The CDR3 covers 14 residues. Germline V CDR1 and CDR2: MNHNY, SVGAGI (reference sequence). This CDR3 is CASSYSRSPTEAFF. The CDR3 DNA reads TGTGCCAGCAGTTACTCCCGCAGTCCGACTGAAGCTTTCTTT.

The chain recombines TRBV11-2 with TRBJ1-1; 7 nucleotides align to TRBD1. The length of the CDR3 is 15 residues. Germline-derived CDR1 and CDR2 are SGHAT and FQNNGV. V lost 6 bases to trimming and J lost 3 bases; unmatched junction nucleotides: 10. CDR3 nucleotide sequence: TGTGCCAGCAGGTTGGGGACAGTGGCGTACACTGAAGCTTTCTTT. Translated: CASRLGTVAYTEAFF.

V gene TRBV12-5 combines with J gene TRBJ1-2, with 9 bases aligning to TRBD1. The CDR3 runs 14 residues. V trimming: 3 bases; J trimming: 4 bases; junction bases outside the gene matches: 3. From germline, CDR1 is LGHNT and CDR2 FRNRAP. The CDR3 loop reads CASGLQGAAYGYTF. The CDR3 DNA sequence: TGTGCTAGTGGTTTACAGGGGGCGGCCTATGGCTACACCTTC.

CDR3 region: CASSPLGWAGNSQETQYF. The CDR3 DNA reads TGTGCCAGCAGTCCATTGGGTTGGGCAGGGAACTCCCAAGAGACCCAGTACTTC. The V call is TRBV27, the J call TRBJ2-5; D is possibly TRBD1 (5 bases). The CDR3 totals 18 residues. The V gene lost 5 bases and the J gene lost 1 base, with 23 bases spanning the gap. CDR1 and CDR2 (germline): MNHEY, SMNVEV (reference sequence).

This clone came up a few times. The chain combines TRBV2 with TRBJ2-2, with unresolved D. Germline V CDR1 and CDR2: SNHLY, FYNNEI. The CDR3 loop spans 14 amino acids. V lost 8 bases, J lost 0 bases, and 10 bases lay in between. The CDR3 here is CASQEIPNTGELFF. Here the CDR3 DNA reads TGTGCCAGCCAGGAGATTCCGAACACCGGGGAGCTGTTTTTT.

J is TRBJ2-7 and V is TRBV10-3; 7 bases fit TRBD1. The CDR3 totals 13 residues. Germline-derived CDR1 and CDR2 are ENHRY and SYGVKD. J gave up 5 bases and V 4 bases, and 5 bases lay outside the gene matches. CDR3 residues: CAISGSDRNEQYF. CDR3 coding DNA: TGTGCCATCAGTGGGTCGGACAGGAACGAGCAGTACTTC.

The J gene is TRBJ2-7, the V gene TRBV9; 8 bases agree with TRBD2. Trimming cost V 0 bases and J 5 bases; bases outside gene matches: 10. The CDR3 totals 16 residues. Germline V gene sequence: CDR1 SGDLS, CDR2 YYNGEE. CDR3 nucleotide sequence: TGTGCCAGCAGCGTAGCTTCTTTAGCGGGACCTAACGAGCAGTACTTC. This translates into CASSVASLAGPNEQYF.

The V call is TRBV7-9, the J call TRBJ2-3; D is unresolved. From germline, CDR1 is SEHNR and CDR2 FQNEAQ (reference sequence). This CDR3 is built from 14 residues. V lost 3 bases to trimming and J lost 2 bases, with 9 bases between them. CDR3 sequence (DNA): TGTGCCAGCAGCTTGGATATTCACACAGATACGCAGTATTTT. This sequence encodes CASSLDIHTDTQYF.

The chain combines TRBV4-1 with TRBJ2-1; tentatively, D is TRBD1 (6 bases). CDR3 size: 15 residues. Germline V gene data show CDR1 as MGHRA and CDR2 as YSYEKL. Trimming shortened V by 4 bases and J by 8 bases, and 18 bases separated the two germline ends. CDR3 nucleotides: TGCGCCAGCAGCCTCCGGGTAGGGGGTGGCCATGAGCAGTTCTTC. Translation: CASSLRVGGGHEQFF.

The gene calls are TRBV28 and TRBJ1-1; a possible D gene is TRBD1 (6 bases). This CDR3 spans 17 amino acids. The germline V gene encodes CDR1 MDHEN and CDR2 SYDVKM. The V end lost 5 bases, the J end lost 2 bases, and 21 bases lay between the germline ends. Here the CDR3 reads CASSLGQGRWVNTEAFF. The CDR3 DNA follows: TGTGCCAGCAGTCTCGGGCAGGGGCGATGGGTCAACACTGAAGCTTTCTTT. Combining the CDR3 with reference TRBV28 and TRBJ1-1 gives the whole variable domain DVKVTQSSRYLVKRTGEKVFLECVQDMDHENMFWYRQDPGLGLRLIYFSYDVKMKEKGDIPEGYSVSREKKERFSLILESASTNQTSMYLCASSLGQGRWVNTEAFFGQGTRLTVV.

The CDR3 region has the DNA TGTGCCAGCAGCGAAAAGACAGGGATGAACACTGAAGCTTTCTTT. Its protein product is CASSEKTGMNTEAFF. J is TRBJ1-1 and V is TRBV7-9; 7 positions agree with TRBD1. The CDR3 contains 15 residues. CDR1 and CDR2 (germline): SEHNR, FQNEAQ (reference sequence). After removal of 5 bases from V and 0 bases from J, the junction contained 6 bases not matched to a gene.

V is TRBV29-1 and J is TRBJ1-1; D call uncertain. The CDR3 spans 13 residues. Germline CDR1 reads SQVTM; CDR2 reads ANQGSEA. V lost 1 base, J lost 1 base, and 7 bases lay in between. The CDR3 here is CSVEVRKNTEAFF. CDR3 nucleotide sequence: TGCAGCGTTGAAGTGAGGAAGAACACTGAAGCTTTCTTT.

This chain links TRBV5-6 with TRBJ2-1; 8 bases are shared with TRBD2. The CDR3 is made up of 16 amino acids. The V gene end was trimmed by 0 bases and the J gene end by 6 bases; junction bases not matched to a gene: 8. CDR1 SGHDT and CDR2 YYEEEE come from the germline V gene. In nucleotides, the CDR3 is TGTGCCAGCAGCTTGGTTGGTGCTCTAGCGGGCAATGAGCAGTTCTTC. Its protein is CASSLVGALAGNEQFF.

V usage is TRBV30 and J usage is TRBJ2-1; 7 bases align to TRBD2. Per germline, CDR1 GTSNPN and CDR2 SVGIG (reference sequence). This CDR3 region has 15 residues. After removal of 0 bases from V and 2 bases from J, the junction contained 4 bases not matched to a gene. CDR3 amino acids: CAWSVDGGTYNEQFF. CDR3 coding DNA: TGTGCCTGGAGTGTTGACGGGGGGACCTACAATGAGCAGTTCTTC. The variable domain in full, with the rest retrieved from reference TRBV30 and TRBJ2-1, is SQTIHQWPATLVQPVGSPLSLECTVEGTSNPNLYWYRQAAGRGLQLLFYSVGIGQISSEVPQNLSASRPQDRQFILSSKKLLLSDSGFYLCAWSVDGGTYNEQFFGPGTRLTVL.

On this clone itself: This sample includes further DNA sequences coding for the same CDR3. V is TRBV5-1 and J is TRBJ2-3; TRBD1 aligns across 9 bases. Germline CDR1 is SGHRS and CDR2 is YFSETQ. The CDR3 length is 15 residues. V was clipped by 4 bases and J by 3 bases; unmatched bases: 6. The CDR3 loop reads CASSLGQGITDTQYF. CDR3 DNA sequence: TGCGCCAGCAGCCTAGGACAGGGGATAACAGATACGCAGTATTTT.